This TCR beta chain is drawn from a study of OX40 agonist ivuxolimab in advanced cancers. The overall study: Intravenous ivuxolimab was administered to patients every 2 weeks at 0.01 to 10 mg/kg. Study-wide results and caveats: Compared with others, partial responders at 0.1-3.0 mg/kg displayed clonal expansion among the lowest. The average count of expanded clones was higher among CD8+ T cells than among CD4+. Within 6 weeks, CD4+ and CD8+ blood T cells expanded clonally at 0.1 to 3.0 mg/kg.

To note about this clone: What it binds is not known.

Clones were sequenced by immunoSEQ multiplex PCR, and TCRdb holds only the in-frame ones, with some missing. Of about 69,000 clones listed, about 90% are singletons. Sequenced here: CD4+ or CD8+ T cells sorted from blood, sampled in a trial of the OX40 agonist ivuxolimab. This clonotype was obtained from an adult with an advanced solid tumor such as melanoma, head and neck, liver or kidney cancer.

The CDR3 loop reads CASSQVPGSEYNEQFF. Here the CDR3 DNA reads TGTGCCAGCAGCCAAGTCCCAGGGAGCGAGTACAATGAGCAGTTCTTC. V gene TRBV4-2 combines with J gene TRBJ2-1, with D perhaps being TRBD1 or TRBD2 (5 bases each). Trimming shortened V by 1 base and J by 4 bases, and 14 bases separated the two germline ends. The CDR3 loop spans 16 amino acids. Germline CDR1 is LGHNA and CDR2 is YNFKEQ.